This T cell receptor (beta chain) was observed in a study of tumour-infiltrating T cells in Burkitt lymphoma. Study as a whole: Patients covered every epidemiological subtype of Burkitt lymphoma.

The CDR3 extends over 15 amino acids. Trimming pared 3 bases from V and 8 bases from J, leaving 17 bases between. The germline V gene encodes CDR1 KGHSH and CDR2 LQKENI. Generated by immunoSEQ multiplex PCR, the TCRdb table keeps only in-frame clones and is missing some. The sample has thousands of clones, more than 13% seen once. The clonotype was recovered from a human donor with Burkitt lymphoma. This chain uses TRBV18 with TRBJ2-1, with D possibly matching TRBD1 (5 bases). The sequencing sample was made of tumor tissue. The chain's CDR3 is CASSPIIRGDDEQFF. CDR3 in DNA: TGTGCCAGCTCACCGATTATAAGGGGCGACGATGAGCAGTTCTTC. The full variable domain, completed using reference TRBV18 and TRBJ2-1, is NAGVMQNPRHLVRRRGQEARLRCSPMKGHSHVYWYRQLPEEGLKFMVYLQKENIIDESGMPKERFSAEFPKEGPSILRIQQVVRGDSAAYFCASSPIIRGDDEQFFGPGTRLTVL.